Described below is a single T cell receptor beta chain sequence and its context. What it binds is not known. V was trimmed by 3 bases and J by 4 bases, leaving 13 bases between them. Germline V gene lookup returns CDR1 SGHTA and CDR2 FQGNSA. The CDR3 is 15 residues long. TCR beta CDR3 region amplification was performed from RNA transcripts. The HTBI primer set was used in a first-round RT-PCR of the TCR CDR3. One entry per CDR3 protein results from TCRdb running MiXCR on the multiplex PCR reads. The repertoire consists of about 210,000 distinct CDR3 sequences, with approximately 17% occurring once and the leading ten covering around 50%. The sample is drawn from a study of T cells in Graves' hyperthyroidism and ophthalmopathy. Study-level findings and limits: Ophthalmopathy stood apart from stable hyperthyroidism in a 13 V-J model. Blood samples included most of the expanded thyroid clonotypes exceeding 0.001.

Patients aged 18 to 65 had newly diagnosed hyperthyroidism of under 2 months' duration. PBMCs stemmed from 8.5 to 10 ml fresh peripheral blood. The chain joins TRBV7-2 to TRBJ1-5; D may be TRBD1 (6 bases). The sequenced sample was blood. The TCR comes from a man aged 45 to 65 with Graves' hyperthyroidism. The CDR3 DNA follows: TGTGCCAGCAGCTTTGGGGGGGCTGCAAATCAGCCCCAGCATTTT. Its translation: CASSFGGAANQPQHF.